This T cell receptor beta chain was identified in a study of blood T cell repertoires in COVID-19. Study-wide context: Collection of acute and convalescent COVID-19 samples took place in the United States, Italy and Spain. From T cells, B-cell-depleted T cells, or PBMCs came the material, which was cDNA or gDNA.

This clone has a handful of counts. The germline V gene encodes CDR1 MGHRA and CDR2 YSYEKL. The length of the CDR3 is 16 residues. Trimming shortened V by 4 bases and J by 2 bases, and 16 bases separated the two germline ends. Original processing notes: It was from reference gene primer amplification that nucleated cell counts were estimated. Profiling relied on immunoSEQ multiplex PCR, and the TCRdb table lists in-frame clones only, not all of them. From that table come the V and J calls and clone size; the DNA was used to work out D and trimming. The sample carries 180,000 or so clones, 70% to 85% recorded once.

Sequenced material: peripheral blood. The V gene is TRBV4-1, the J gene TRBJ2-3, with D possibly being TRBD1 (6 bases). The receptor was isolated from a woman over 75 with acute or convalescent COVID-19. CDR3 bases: TGCGCCAGCAGCCCAGCCGAGGACAGTCACACAGATACGCAGTATTTT. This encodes CASSPAEDSHTDTQYF.